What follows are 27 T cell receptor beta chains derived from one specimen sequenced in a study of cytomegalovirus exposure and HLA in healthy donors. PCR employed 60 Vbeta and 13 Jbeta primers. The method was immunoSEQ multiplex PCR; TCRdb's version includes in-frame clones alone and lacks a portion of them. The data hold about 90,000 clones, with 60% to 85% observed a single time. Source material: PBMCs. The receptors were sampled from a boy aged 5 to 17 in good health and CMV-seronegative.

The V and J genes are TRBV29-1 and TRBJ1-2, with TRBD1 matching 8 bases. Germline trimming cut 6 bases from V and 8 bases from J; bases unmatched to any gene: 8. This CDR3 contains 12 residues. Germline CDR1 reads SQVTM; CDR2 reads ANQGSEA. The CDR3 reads CSVARGPEGYTF. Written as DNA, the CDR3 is TGCAGCGTGGCCAGGGGGCCAGAGGGCTACACCTTC.

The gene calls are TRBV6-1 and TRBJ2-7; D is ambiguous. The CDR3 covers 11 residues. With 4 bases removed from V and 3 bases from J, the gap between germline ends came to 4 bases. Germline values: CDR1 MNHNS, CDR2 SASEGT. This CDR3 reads CASSVHYEQYF. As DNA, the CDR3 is TGTGCCAGCAGTGTTCACTACGAGCAGTACTTC.

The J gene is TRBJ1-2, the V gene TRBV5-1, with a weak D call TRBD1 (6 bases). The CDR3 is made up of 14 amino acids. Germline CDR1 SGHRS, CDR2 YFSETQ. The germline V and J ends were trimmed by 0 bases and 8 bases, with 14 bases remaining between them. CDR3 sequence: CASSLAGGLPGYTF. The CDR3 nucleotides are TGCGCCAGCAGCTTGGCCGGGGGGCTGCCCGGCTACACCTTC.

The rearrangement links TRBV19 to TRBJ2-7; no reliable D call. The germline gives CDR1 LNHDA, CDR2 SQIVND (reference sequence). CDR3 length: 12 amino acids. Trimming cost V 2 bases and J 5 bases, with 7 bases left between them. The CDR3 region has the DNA TGTGCCAGTAGTATAAGACACAACGAGCAGTACTTC. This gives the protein CASSIRHNEQYF.

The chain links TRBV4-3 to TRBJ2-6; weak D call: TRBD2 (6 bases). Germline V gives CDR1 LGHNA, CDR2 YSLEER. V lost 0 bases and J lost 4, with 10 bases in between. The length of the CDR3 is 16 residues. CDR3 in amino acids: CASSQEGGTGANVLTF. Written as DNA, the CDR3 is TGCGCCAGCAGCCAAGAAGGAGGGACCGGGGCCAACGTCCTGACTTTC.

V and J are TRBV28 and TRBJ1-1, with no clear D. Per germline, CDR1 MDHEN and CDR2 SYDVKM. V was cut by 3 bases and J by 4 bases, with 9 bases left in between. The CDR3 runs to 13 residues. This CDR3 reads CASSLGRGTEAFF. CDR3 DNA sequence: TGTGCCAGCAGTTTGGGCCGGGGCACTGAAGCTTTCTTT.

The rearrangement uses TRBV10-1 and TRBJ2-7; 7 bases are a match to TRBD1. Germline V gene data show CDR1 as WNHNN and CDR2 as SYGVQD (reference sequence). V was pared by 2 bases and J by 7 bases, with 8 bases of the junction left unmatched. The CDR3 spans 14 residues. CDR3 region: CASSEDRDLSEQYF. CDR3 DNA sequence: TGCGCCAGCAGTGAGGACAGGGATCTCTCAGAGCAGTACTTC.

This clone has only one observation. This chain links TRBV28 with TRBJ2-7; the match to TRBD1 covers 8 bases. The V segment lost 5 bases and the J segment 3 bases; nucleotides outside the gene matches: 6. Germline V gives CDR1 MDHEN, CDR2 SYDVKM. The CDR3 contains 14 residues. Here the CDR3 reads CASSPDRVGYEQYF. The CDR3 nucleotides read TGTGCCAGCAGTCCGGACAGGGTGGGCTACGAGCAGTACTTC.

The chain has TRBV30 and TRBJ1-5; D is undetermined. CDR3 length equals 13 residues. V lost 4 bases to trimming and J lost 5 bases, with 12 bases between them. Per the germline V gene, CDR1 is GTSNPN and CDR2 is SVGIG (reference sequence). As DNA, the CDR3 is TGTGCCTGGACTTCGAATCAGGATCAGCCCCAGCATTTT. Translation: CAWTSNQDQPQHF.

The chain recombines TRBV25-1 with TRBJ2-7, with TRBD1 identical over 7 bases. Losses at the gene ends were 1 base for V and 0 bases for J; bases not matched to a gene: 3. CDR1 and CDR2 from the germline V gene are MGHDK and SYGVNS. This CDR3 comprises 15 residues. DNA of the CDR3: TGTGCCAGCAGTGAATCGGGGACAGTCTCCTACGAGCAGTACTTC. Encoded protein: CASSESGTVSYEQYF.

This CDR3 is CAWSRDRGFSLGYNEQFF. The CDR3 nucleotides are TGTGCCTGGAGCCGAGACAGGGGATTTTCTCTGGGGTACAATGAGCAGTTCTTC. This sequence joins TRBV30 and TRBJ2-1; 8 bases agree with TRBD1. CDR3 size: 18 residues. CDR1 is GTSNPN and CDR2 is SVGIG in the germline V gene (reference sequence). J lost 4 bases, V lost 3 bases, and 17 bases had no gene match. Looking up the rest from reference TRBV30 and TRBJ2-1 gives the full variable domain: SQTIHQWPATLVQPVGSPLSLECTVEGTSNPNLYWYRQAAGRGLQLLFYSVGIGQISSEVPQNLSASRPQDRQFILSSKKLLLSDSGFYLCAWSRDRGFSLGYNEQFFGPGTRLTVL.

Written as DNA, the CDR3 is TGTGCCAGCAGCCCAACCTCCGACAGGGGGCGCCCCTACGAGCAGTACTTC. Amino acids: CASSPTSDRGRPYEQYF. The chain is built from TRBV7-8 and TRBJ2-7; 10 bases are a match to TRBD1. Germline CDR1 SGHVS, CDR2 FQNEAQ. The CDR3 length is 17 residues. V lost 5 bases and J lost 2; bases outside the gene matches: 12.

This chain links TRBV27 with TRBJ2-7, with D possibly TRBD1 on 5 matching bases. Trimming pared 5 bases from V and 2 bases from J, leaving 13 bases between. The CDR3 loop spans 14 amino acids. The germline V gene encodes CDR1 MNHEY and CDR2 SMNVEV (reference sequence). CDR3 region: CASSDGDRTYEQYF. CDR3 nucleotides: TGTGCCAGCAGTGATGGTGACAGAACCTACGAGCAGTACTTC.

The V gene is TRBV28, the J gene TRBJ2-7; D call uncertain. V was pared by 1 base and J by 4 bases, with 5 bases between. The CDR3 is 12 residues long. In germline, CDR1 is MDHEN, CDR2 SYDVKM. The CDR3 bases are TGTGCCAGCAGTTTATCCGGGTACGAGCAGTACTTC. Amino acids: CASSLSGYEQYF.

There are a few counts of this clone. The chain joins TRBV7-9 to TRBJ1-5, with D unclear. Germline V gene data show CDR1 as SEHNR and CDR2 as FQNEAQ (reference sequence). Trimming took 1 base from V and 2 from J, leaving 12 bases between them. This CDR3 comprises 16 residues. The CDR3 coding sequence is TGTGCCAGCAGCTTAGAGCACACCGGAGGCAATCAGCCCCAGCATTTT. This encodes CASSLEHTGGNQPQHF.

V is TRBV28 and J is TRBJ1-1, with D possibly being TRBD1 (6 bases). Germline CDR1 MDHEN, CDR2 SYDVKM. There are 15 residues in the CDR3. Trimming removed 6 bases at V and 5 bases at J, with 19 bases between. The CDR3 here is CASSGPGVGVTEAFF. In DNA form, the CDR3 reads TGTGCCAGCAGCGGCCCAGGGGTTGGGGTAACTGAAGCTTTCTTT.

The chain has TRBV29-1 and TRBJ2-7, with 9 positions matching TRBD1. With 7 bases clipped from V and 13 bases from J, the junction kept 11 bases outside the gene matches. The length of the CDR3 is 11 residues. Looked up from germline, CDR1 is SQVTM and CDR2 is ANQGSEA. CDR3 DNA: TGCAGCGCAAACCGGGACAGGGTTATCTACTTC. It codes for CSANRDRVIYF.

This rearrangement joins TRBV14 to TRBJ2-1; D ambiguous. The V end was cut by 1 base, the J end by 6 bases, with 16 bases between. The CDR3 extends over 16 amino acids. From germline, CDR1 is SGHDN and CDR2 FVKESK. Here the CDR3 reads CASSQGLTLLTNEQFF. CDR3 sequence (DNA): TGTGCCAGCAGCCAAGGACTCACACTTCTCACCAATGAGCAGTTCTTC.

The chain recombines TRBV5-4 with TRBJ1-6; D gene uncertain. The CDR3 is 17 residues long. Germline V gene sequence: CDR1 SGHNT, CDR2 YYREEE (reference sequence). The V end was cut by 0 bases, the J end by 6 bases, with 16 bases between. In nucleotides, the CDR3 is TGTGCCAGCAGCTTGGCCTCTACGGGAGAAATTAATTCACCCCTCCACTTT. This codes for CASSLASTGEINSPLHF.

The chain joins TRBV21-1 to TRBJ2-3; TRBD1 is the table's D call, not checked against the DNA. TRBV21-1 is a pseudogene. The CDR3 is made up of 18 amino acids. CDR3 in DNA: TGTGCCAGCAGCAAACTGGACAGGAATTTTCTGTGTTGGGATACGCAGTATTTT. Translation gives CASSKLDRNFLCWDTQYF.

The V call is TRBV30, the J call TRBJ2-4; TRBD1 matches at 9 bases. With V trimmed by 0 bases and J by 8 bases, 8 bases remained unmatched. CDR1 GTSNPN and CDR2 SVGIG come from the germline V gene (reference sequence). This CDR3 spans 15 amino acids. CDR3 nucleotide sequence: TGTGCCTGGAGTGTAGGGGGACAGGGTGGACACATTCAGTACTTC. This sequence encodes CAWSVGGQGGHIQYF.

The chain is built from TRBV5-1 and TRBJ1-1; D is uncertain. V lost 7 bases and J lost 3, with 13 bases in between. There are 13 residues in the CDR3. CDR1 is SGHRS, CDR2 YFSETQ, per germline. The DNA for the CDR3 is TGCGCCAGCCGCGGTGGAGGCGACACTGAAGCTTTCTTT. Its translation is CASRGGGDTEAFF.

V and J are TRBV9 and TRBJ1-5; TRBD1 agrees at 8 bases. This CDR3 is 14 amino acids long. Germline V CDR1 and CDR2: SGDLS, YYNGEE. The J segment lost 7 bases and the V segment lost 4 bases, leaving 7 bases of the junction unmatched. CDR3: CASSPGRGRQPQHF. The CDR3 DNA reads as TGTGCCAGCAGCCCAGGCAGGGGGCGGCAGCCCCAGCATTTT.

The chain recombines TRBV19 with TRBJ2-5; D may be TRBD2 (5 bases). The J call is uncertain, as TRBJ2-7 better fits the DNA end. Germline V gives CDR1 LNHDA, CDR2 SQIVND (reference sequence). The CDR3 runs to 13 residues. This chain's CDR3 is CASSIGVYYEQYF. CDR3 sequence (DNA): TGTGCCAGTAGTATCGGGGTCTACTACGAGCAGTACTTC.

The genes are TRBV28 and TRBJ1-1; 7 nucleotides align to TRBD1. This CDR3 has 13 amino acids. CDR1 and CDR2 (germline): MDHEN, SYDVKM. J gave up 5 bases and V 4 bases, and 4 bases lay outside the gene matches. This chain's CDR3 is CASSYPTGTEAFF. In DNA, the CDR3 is TGTGCCAGCAGTTATCCGACAGGGACTGAAGCTTTCTTT.

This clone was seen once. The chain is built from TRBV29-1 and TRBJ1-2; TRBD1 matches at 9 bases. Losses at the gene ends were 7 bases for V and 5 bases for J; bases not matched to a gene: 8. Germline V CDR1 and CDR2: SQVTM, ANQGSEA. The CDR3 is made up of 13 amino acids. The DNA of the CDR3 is TGCAGCGCAGGCACCGGGACAGGGTATGGCTACACCTTC. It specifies CSAGTGTGYGYTF. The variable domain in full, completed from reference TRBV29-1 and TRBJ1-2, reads SAVISQKPSRDICQRGTSLTIQCQVDSQVTMMFWYRQQPGQSLTLIATANQGSEATYESGFVIDKFPISRPNLTFSTLTVSNMSPEDSSIYLCSAGTGTGYGYTFGSGTRLTVV.

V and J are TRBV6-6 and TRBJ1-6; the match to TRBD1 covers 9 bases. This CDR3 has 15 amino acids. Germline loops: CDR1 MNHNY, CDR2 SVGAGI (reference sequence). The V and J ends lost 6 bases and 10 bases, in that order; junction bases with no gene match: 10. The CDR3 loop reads CASRDRDRVNSPLHF. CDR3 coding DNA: TGTGCCAGCAGAGATCGGGACAGGGTTAACTCACCCCTCCACTTT.